This TCR beta chain derives from a study of shared clonotypes between healthy human individuals. Several immunoSEQ plates held equal portions of the genomic DNA taken from each subset. Sequenced by immunoSEQ multiplex PCR; TCRdb stores in-frame clones only, minus some. The sample has approximately 340,000 clones; under 80% are singletons. Germline loops: CDR1 SGHAT, CDR2 FQNNGV. The CDR3 covers 13 residues. Trimming took 4 bases from V and 3 from J, leaving 9 bases between them. This chain uses TRBV11-2 with TRBJ2-5, with D uncertain. The receptor was derived from a young man in good health. Sequenced sample: memory CD4+ T cells sorted from blood. This sample's subset: CD45RA-negative fraction. CDR3 coding DNA: TGTGCCAGCAGCTCCCAAACTAAAGAGACCCAGTACTTC. This sequence encodes CASSSQTKETQYF.